Listed below are T cell receptor beta chains from one sample, sequenced in a study of beta chain features in type 1 diabetes. Profiled with immunoSEQ multiplex PCR; TCRdb holds only in-frame clones, not every one. Found here are a few hundred thousand clones, about a fifth of them singletons; the top ten hold 0.028%. Sequencing was carried out using naive CD4+ T cells from blood. The receptors here all came from a woman aged 40 to 50 with type 1 diabetes. CDR3s include the opening cysteine and the closing phenylalanine or tryptophan. The order of the fields is V gene, D gene, clone size, J gene, CDR3 protein, CDR3 DNA. The D gene is left open where the match is weak. A clone size is listed for some rows: how often the clone was seen (once, few, many), or a class if it is expanded.

>TRBV21-1|NA|NA|TRBJ1-2
CASSKQFNYGYTF
TGTGCCAGCAGCAAACAGTTTAACTATGGCTACACCTTC
>TRBV9|NA|few|TRBJ1-4
CASSPRRDEKLFF
TGTGCCAGCAGCCCTAGACGGGATGAAAAACTGTTTTTT
>TRBV9|NA|few|TRBJ2-1
CASSRTDSSSYNEQFF
TGTGCCAGCAGCCGAACCGACTCTAGCTCCTACAATGAGCAGTTCTTC
>TRBV20-1|TRBD2|NA|TRBJ2-1
CSYHRGLAVLF
TGCAGCTATCACCGAGGACTAGCTGTTCTCTTC
>TRBV15|NA|few|TRBJ2-7
CATSRTRRSSDEQYF
TGTGCCACCAGCAGGACAAGACGGTCCTCGGACGAGCAGTACTTC
>TRBV7-2|TRBD2|NA|TRBJ2-1
CASSLDRTRHNEQFF
TGTGCCAGCAGCTTAGACCGGACTAGACACAATGAGCAGTTCTTC
>TRBV2|NA|few|TRBJ2-1
CASRAADEQFF
TGTGCCAGCAGGGCGGCCGATGAGCAGTTCTTC
>TRBV2|NA|NA|TRBJ1-2
CASSRERGYTF
TGTGCCAGCAGCCGGGAAAGAGGCTACACCTTC
>TRBV9|TRBD2|NA|TRBJ2-1
CASSVREAGYNEQFF
TGTGCCAGCAGCGTTCGGGAAGCGGGATACAATGAGCAGTTCTTC
>TRBV4-3|NA|NA|TRBJ1-2
CASSQARAGGGYTF
TGCGCCAGCAGCCAAGCACGGGCAGGAGGTGGCTACACCTTC
>TRBV5-5|TRBD1|NA|TRBJ1-1
CASSLQGAGEYGTEAFF
TGTGCCAGCAGCTTACAGGGGGCCGGGGAGTATGGCACTGAAGCTTTCTTT
>TRBV7-2|NA|NA|TRBJ2-5
CASSKRQGSETQYF
TGTGCCAGCAGCAAACGTCAGGGTTCCGAGACCCAGTACTTC
>TRBV6-6|TRBD1|NA|TRBJ2-7
CASSPPGQGAREQYF
TGTGCCAGCAGTCCACCGGGACAGGGGGCGAGGGAGCAGTACTTC
>TRBV25-1|NA|NA|TRBJ2-2
CASSAARLTGELFF
TGTGCCAGCAGTGCCGCTAGGCTCACCGGGGAGCTGTTTTTT
>TRBV4-3|NA|NA|TRBJ1-1
CASSQGATGNTEAFF
TGCGCCAGCAGCCAGGGGGCAACAGGGAACACTGAAGCTTTCTTT
>TRBV6-1|NA|few|TRBJ1-5
CASSDGTVVAQPQHF
TGTGCCAGCAGCGACGGGACTGTCGTAGCTCAGCCCCAGCATTTT
>TRBV19|NA|NA|TRBJ1-2
CASKGEIYGYTF
TGTGCCAGTAAGGGAGAGATCTATGGCTACACCTTC
>TRBV7-2|NA|NA|TRBJ2-3
CASGPGTVRDTQYF
TGTGCCAGCGGACCCGGGACTGTTAGAGATACGCAGTATTTT
>TRBV4-3|TRBD1|NA|TRBJ2-1
CASSPKGAGESSYNEQFF
TGCGCCAGCAGCCCGAAGGGGGCAGGGGAAAGCTCCTACAATGAGCAGTTCTTC
>TRBV4-1|TRBD2|few|TRBJ2-5
CASSHETSGSRETQYF
TGCGCCAGCAGCCATGAGACTAGCGGGAGCAGAGAGACCCAGTACTTC
>TRBV9|NA|NA|TRBJ1-2
CASSPLSRDIYGYTF
TGTGCCAGCAGCCCTCTGTCCCGGGACATTTATGGCTACACCTTC
>TRBV11-1|NA|once|TRBJ2-7
CASSSQWGSYYEQYF
TGTGCCAGCAGCTCCCAGTGGGGCTCTTACTACGAGCAGTACTTC
>TRBV5-1|TRBD2|NA|TRBJ2-5
CASSSTAGLEGQTQYF
TGCGCCAGCAGCTCCACTGCGGGACTAGAGGGCCAGACCCAGTACTTC